These T cell receptor beta chains were read from a single sample in a study of technical replicates of blood from a handful of donors. Data came from immunoSEQ multiplex PCR; TCRdb stores just in-frame clones and leaves some out. The data hold around 90,000 clones, with 85% to 95% observed a single time. Material: T cells isolated from PBMCs. These receptors all stem from a human donor in good health. Each CDR3 is given without its conserved first and last residue. Clone size is not always given. Where it is, it says once, few, many or a class for expanded clones.

len	abundance	v_gene	j_gene	CDR3aa
9	few	TRBV10-3	TRBJ1-1	AIRGGTEAF
12	once	TRBV19	TRBJ2-7	ASSRASSGYEQY
13	-	TRBV4-1	TRBJ2-7	ASSQDWRESYEQY
13	once	TRBV6-6	TRBJ2-6	ASGSTGSGANVLT
13	-	TRBV5-4	TRBJ2-1	ASSFFGLAKNEQF
12	-	TRBV11-3	TRBJ2-7	ASSYPLDRAEQY
14	-	TRBV28	TRBJ1-4	AIRDSGPPTNEKLF
13	-	TRBV4-1	TRBJ2-7	ASSQASGRLYEQY
11	-	TRBV6-5	TRBJ1-2	ASSRGTEDGYT
15	-	TRBV10-3	TRBJ2-1	AISESKVLAGGGEQF
11	-	TRBV14	TRBJ2-7	ASSQAWSYEQY
14	-	TRBV5-1	TRBJ2-1	ASSVTSGMSKNEQF
12	-	TRBV10-2	TRBJ1-1	ASYAWAPDTEAF
15	-	TRBV5-1	TRBJ2-1	ASSFPGGASSYNEQF
13	-	TRBV7-8	TRBJ2-1	ASSLMLGSNDEQF
13	-	TRBV10-1	TRBJ2-3	ASSEAGVSGDTQY
13	-	TRBV4-2	TRBJ1-2	ASSQDLGQGYGYT
13	-	TRBV4-3	TRBJ2-5	ASSQGTGTQETQY
12	-	TRBV28	TRBJ2-1	AIPFARGRNEQF
13	-	TRBV28	TRBJ1-5	ASSRTGEGNQPQH
15	-	TRBV7-9	TRBJ2-1	ASSLASGPESYNEQF
13	-	TRBV19	TRBJ1-5	ASSAWTGQTQPQH
14	-	TRBV27	TRBJ2-3	ASSLYKGQGADTQY
18	-	TRBV9	TRBJ1-2	ASSVGGDINLNYRGYGYT
14	-	TRBV27	TRBJ2-3	ASSPETSGNTDTQY
14	few	TRBV19	TRBJ1-3	ASSDRDRGDGNTIY
11	-	TRBV19	TRBJ2-7	ASSITERNEQY
12	-	TRBV5-1	TRBJ2-4	ASSDSGTKNIQY
11	-	TRBV19	TRBJ1-1	ASKTGLLTEAF
13	-	TRBV5-6	TRBJ1-1	ASSKSKSGATEAF
11	-	TRBV7-6	TRBJ1-1	ASSPRMNTEAF
12	-	TRBV14	TRBJ1-1	ASSPPGTGMLAF
12	-	TRBV28	TRBJ2-7	ASRLAEDIPEQY
15	-	TRBV5-1	TRBJ2-3	ASSLAGQGAILDTQY
11	-	TRBV6-1	TRBJ2-7	ASSEASDYEQY
12	-	TRBV27	TRBJ2-7	ASSLQGALREQY
11	-	TRBV6-5	TRBJ2-3	ASSYLRTDTQY
11	once	TRBV5-8	TRBJ1-1	ASSLDRGNRVF
17	-	TRBV2	TRBJ2-1	ASSGVARGRPSAYNEQF
10	-	TRBV29-1	TRBJ2-7	SVGLEAYEQY
13	-	TRBV2	TRBJ2-2	ASSEEGRGAGELF
11	-	TRBV27	TRBJ1-1	ASRRVMNTEAF
15	-	TRBV2	TRBJ2-5	ASSEAYADRGGETQY
13	-	TRBV7-2	TRBJ2-1	ASSLVIVFDNEQF
9	-	TRBV20-1	TRBJ2-5	SAGVEETQY
14	-	TRBV19	TRBJ1-5	ASSTGRTVNNQPQH
11	-	TRBV5-4	TRBJ1-1	ASSWGRGAEAF
17	-	TRBV4-1	TRBJ2-6	ASSQHPDRGSSGANVLT
12	-	TRBV15	TRBJ2-7	ATSRAGGYYEQY
13	-	TRBV9	TRBJ2-7	ASSAWTGNSYEQY